A selection of T cell receptor beta chains follows, all from one sample in a study of human CD8 memory T cell subsets. TCRdb reanalyzed the 5' RACE reads, giving one entry per CDR3 protein sequence and no DNA. The sample includes around 4,900 distinct CDR3 sequences. Sequenced: CD8+ T cells from PBMCs. The receptors here all came from a human donor in good health. Both conserved end residues are part of each CDR3. Clone size is given for some rows only: seen once, a few or many times, or a class if the clone is expanded.

j_call | clone_size | v_call | cdr3_aa
TRBJ2-3 | . | TRBV15 | CATSRDPGQGSDTQYF
TRBJ1-1 | . | TRBV7-2 | CASSLSRSPGNTEAFF
TRBJ2-1 | . | TRBV6-2/TRBV6-3 | CASKTGEIGEQFF
TRBJ2-7 | . | TRBV6-2/TRBV6-3 | CASSYVGESPYEQYF
TRBJ2-5 | . | TRBV7-2 | CASSTWDRGRETQYF
TRBJ1-5 | medium-sized | TRBV20-1 | CSAWTGGEIQPQHF
TRBJ2-4 | . | TRBV15 | CATSPPGTSGGGLDIQYF
TRBJ2-1 | . | TRBV27 | CASSPSDTPYNEQFF
TRBJ1-2 | . | TRBV5-1 | CASSMGQNPVLYGYTF
TRBJ2-7 | . | TRBV9 | CASSEGPLYEQYF
TRBJ2-3 | . | TRBV20-1 | CSARLPGLAGGPTDTQYF
TRBJ2-1 | . | TRBV29-1 | CSVEIAGYNEQFF
TRBJ1-2 | . | TRBV20-1 | CSAIVNPGPTDYTF
TRBJ1-1 | medium-sized | TRBV6-5 | CASGSGTGGVTEAFF
TRBJ2-5 | . | TRBV12-3/TRBV12-4 | CASSRGLSASETQYF
TRBJ2-7 | . | TRBV29-1 | CSVGGTSGSHEQYF
TRBJ1-1 | medium-sized | TRBV28 | CGSLINTEAFF
TRBJ2-7 | medium-sized | TRBV9 | CASGDGDSEQYF
TRBJ2-3 | medium-sized | TRBV6-2/TRBV6-3 | CASSPSSGSADTQYF
TRBJ2-7 | . | TRBV20-1 | CSARGQSHYYEQYF
TRBJ2-5 | . | TRBV25-1 | CASTDAGERETQYF
TRBJ2-7 | . | TRBV6-2/TRBV6-3 | CASSYSARQGLYEQYF
TRBJ1-2 | medium-sized | TRBV6-4 | CASSDSAEGGLGGYTF
TRBJ2-7 | . | TRBV6-5 | CASSYDTSSWLEQYF
TRBJ2-5 | . | TRBV11-2 | CASSLALASQETQYF
TRBJ2-1 | . | TRBV20-1 | CSAADPSYNEQFF
TRBJ2-1 | medium-sized | TRBV12-3/TRBV12-4 | CASSFPSGMDNEQFF
TRBJ2-5 | medium-sized | TRBV20-1 | CSARGGIYRDLETQYF
TRBJ2-3 | . | TRBV6-4 | CASSESSVTDTQYF
TRBJ1-5 | . | TRBV6-2/TRBV6-3 | CASSLQGLSYQPQHF
TRBJ2-3 | . | TRBV6-4 | CASSTGGAGTDTQYF
TRBJ1-6 | . | TRBV19 | CASSGTGDSSPLHF
TRBJ2-1 | . | TRBV6-2/TRBV6-3 | CASSGAPYNEQFF
TRBJ2-1 | medium-sized | TRBV11-2 | CASSLGLAGDVYNEQFF
TRBJ2-1 | . | TRBV6-2/TRBV6-3 | CASSPSGHSYNEQFF
TRBJ2-1 | . | TRBV7-9 | CASSLGQSGGEQFF
TRBJ1-6 | large | TRBV7-9 | CASSPGQGNSPLHF
TRBJ2-7 | . | TRBV29-1 | CSAGTGFTYEQYF
TRBJ2-1 | . | TRBV20-1 | CSARDLAGRDYNEQFF
TRBJ2-4 | . | TRBV4-2 | CASSQDTPAELAKNIQYF